These 24 T cell receptor beta chains originate from one sample sequenced in a study of blood T cell repertoires in COVID-19. TCRdb's copy holds only in-frame clones and misses some; the assay was immunoSEQ multiplex PCR. The table shows some 250,000 clones, with about 86% occurring only once. Sequenced material: peripheral blood. These receptors originate from a woman of 80 years or more with acute or convalescent COVID-19.

This rearrangement joins TRBV6-7 to TRBJ1-1; D gene uncertain. TRBV6-7 counts as an open reading frame of uncertain function. The CDR3 loop spans 14 amino acids. The germline V and J ends were trimmed by 2 bases and 6 bases, with 13 bases remaining between them. In DNA form, the CDR3 reads TGTGCCAGCAGTTACCCGGAGTGGGTCCCTGAAGCTTTCTTT. This translates into CASSYPEWVPEAFF.

The J gene is TRBJ1-1, the V gene TRBV5-4, with a possible D match to TRBD1 (5 bases). The CDR3 is made up of 15 amino acids. The ends were cut back, 2 bases at V and 3 bases at J, with 14 bases in the middle. The germline gives CDR1 SGHNT, CDR2 YYREEE (reference sequence). In nucleotides, the CDR3 is TGTGCCAGCAGCTTCGCAGGGTGGTCGGACACTGAAGCTTTCTTT. It yields the protein CASSFAGWSDTEAFF.

This clone was picked up a small number of times. The rearrangement links TRBV2 to TRBJ1-4; D remains unclear. The CDR3 sequence is 15 residues long. V was shortened by 2 bases and J by 7 bases, with 14 bases between the two germline ends. The germline CDR1 and CDR2 sequences are SNHLY and FYNNEI. Here the CDR3 DNA reads TGTGCCAGCAGTGAATTGGGAGGGTCTAGTGAAAAACTGTTTTTT. Amino acid sequence: CASSELGGSSEKLFF.

This sequence joins TRBV11-2 and TRBJ1-4; perhaps TRBD1 as D (5 bases). The germline gives CDR1 SGHAT, CDR2 FQNNGV. Trimming removed 5 bases from V and 4 bases from J, with 17 bases in between. The CDR3 is 16 amino acids. The CDR3 region has the DNA TGTGCCAGCAGCCGATCCCAGGGCCCCCTTAATGAAAAACTGTTTTTT. It is translated as CASSRSQGPLNEKLFF. The whole variable domain, remainder taken from reference TRBV11-2 and TRBJ1-4, is EAGVAQSPRYKIIEKRQSVAFWCNPISGHATLYWYQQILGQGPKLLIQFQNNGVVDDSQLPKDRFSAERLKGVDSTLKIQPAKLEDSAVYLCASSRSQGPLNEKLFFGSGTQLSVL.

The J gene is TRBJ2-7, the V gene TRBV2; 13 nucleotides agree with TRBD2. The J segment lost 13 bases and the V segment lost 0 bases, leaving 18 bases of the junction unmatched. The CDR3 runs to 18 residues. The germline gives CDR1 SNHLY, CDR2 FYNNEI. DNA of the CDR3: TGTGCCAGCAGTGAAGCGTTGGGGAGGACTAGCGGGGGTCCCTTCCCATACTTC. Protein sequence: CASSEALGRTSGGPFPYF. The entire variable domain, with the rest obtained from reference TRBV2 and TRBJ2-7, is as follows: EPEVTQTPSHQVTQMGQEVILRCVPISNHLYFYWYRQILGQKVEFLVSFYNNEISEKSEIFDDQFSVERPDGSNFTLKIRSTKLEDSAMYFCASSEALGRTSGGPFPYFGPGTRLTVT.

This clone was observed a few times. This chain joins TRBV2 and TRBJ1-2; maybe TRBD1 (6 bases). Trimming pared 7 bases from V and 3 bases from J, leaving 12 bases between. CDR3 length: 13 amino acids. In germline, CDR1 is SNHLY, CDR2 FYNNEI. The CDR3: CASKRTEDYGYTF. The CDR3 DNA reads as TGTGCCAGCAAAAGGACAGAGGACTATGGCTACACCTTC.

This clone has a single count. The chain carries TRBV19 and TRBJ1-1; D is uncertain. Germline V CDR1 and CDR2: LNHDA, SQIVND (reference sequence). This CDR3 comprises 14 residues. V dropped 1 base and J dropped 0 bases, with 6 bases sitting between them. The CDR3 DNA reads as TGTGCCAGTAGTATAGGTCAGATGAACACTGAAGCTTTCTTT. This translates into CASSIGQMNTEAFF.

V is TRBV18 and J is TRBJ1-1; unclear D gene. The germline V and J ends were trimmed by 0 bases and 3 bases, with 11 bases remaining between them. The CDR3 spans 15 residues. CDR1 is KGHSH and CDR2 is LQKENI in the germline V gene. As DNA, the CDR3 is TGTGCCAGCTCACCACCCAGAGGGAGGGACACTGAAGCTTTCTTT. Translating gives CASSPPRGRDTEAFF.

The V and J genes are TRBV19 and TRBJ2-2, with 7 bases that match TRBD1. The CDR3 has 15 amino acids. Germline V CDR1 and CDR2: LNHDA, SQIVND (reference sequence). The V and J ends lost 10 bases and 2 bases, in that order; junction bases with no gene match: 10. CDR3 DNA sequence: TGTGCCACCAAGAGGACAGGATTAAACACCGGGGAGCTGTTTTTT. Amino acids: CATKRTGLNTGELFF.

The chain couples TRBV5-1 to TRBJ2-7; D is perhaps TRBD1 (6 bases). Per germline, CDR1 SGHRS and CDR2 YFSETQ. V lost 5 bases to trimming and J lost 3 bases, with 18 bases between them. This CDR3 comprises 15 residues. The CDR3 here is CASRPGHSTLYEQYF. CDR3 DNA sequence: TGCGCCAGCAGACCGGGACATTCAACCCTCTACGAGCAGTACTTC.

This chain links TRBV28 with TRBJ1-1; 7 bases match TRBD1. This CDR3 region has 15 residues. Per germline, CDR1 MDHEN and CDR2 SYDVKM. After removal of 7 bases from V and 4 bases from J, the junction contained 12 bases not matched to a gene. The CDR3, as DNA: TGTGCCAGCACCACAACCCACAGGGGTGGCACTGAAGCTTTCTTT. Amino acid sequence: CASTTTHRGGTEAFF.

V and J are TRBV28 and TRBJ1-3; 9 bases are a match to TRBD1. The CDR3 length is 16 residues. Per the germline V gene, CDR1 is MDHEN and CDR2 is SYDVKM. Trimming at V came to 5 bases and at J to 4 bases, leaving 9 bases not matched to a gene. Here the CDR3 reads CASSPPTGGRGNTIYF. The CDR3 DNA is TGTGCCAGCAGTCCCCCGACAGGGGGACGAGGAAACACCATATATTTT.

The V gene is TRBV28, the J gene TRBJ2-7; 10 bases match TRBD1. Germline CDR1 is MDHEN and CDR2 is SYDVKM. The CDR3 loop spans 15 amino acids. The V segment lost 3 bases and the J segment 2 bases; nucleotides outside the gene matches: 4. This CDR3 reads CASSLGTGVPYEQYF. CDR3 DNA sequence: TGTGCCAGCAGTTTGGGGACAGGGGTACCCTACGAGCAGTACTTC.

The chain employs TRBV19 and TRBJ2-1; weak D call: TRBD2 (5 bases). The V gene's germline CDR1 is LNHDA and CDR2 SQIVND (reference sequence). The CDR3 is made up of 15 amino acids. Trimming left V 1 base short and J 6 bases short, with 13 bases between. The CDR3 nucleotides read TGTGCCAGTAGTATAGTGGACTCGCCAGGCAATGAGCAGTTCTTC. Protein sequence: CASSIVDSPGNEQFF.

The chain carries TRBV2 and TRBJ2-7; 7 bases line up with TRBD1. The junction had 4 bases not matched to a gene; V was cut back by 5 bases and J by 0 bases. This CDR3 has 14 amino acids. Germline lookup yields CDR1 SNHLY and CDR2 FYNNEI. The CDR3, as DNA: TGTGCCAGCAGTAAGGACAGGTTCTCCTACGAGCAGTACTTC. Translated: CASSKDRFSYEQYF.

This chain links TRBV4-1 with TRBJ2-7; the D is unclear. The V gene's germline CDR1 is MGHRA and CDR2 YSYEKL. The CDR3 has 15 residues. Trimming pared 4 bases from V and 0 bases from J, leaving 13 bases between. The CDR3 region is CASSLIPVSSYEQYF. CDR3 coding DNA: TGCGCCAGCAGCCTCATCCCAGTAAGCTCCTACGAGCAGTACTTC.

The chain employs TRBV2 and TRBJ2-2; the D gene is possibly TRBD1 (6 bases). This CDR3 is 15 amino acids long. The V gene lost 2 bases and the J gene lost 4 bases, with 11 bases spanning the gap. The germline CDR1 and CDR2 sequences are SNHLY and FYNNEI. The DNA of the CDR3 is TGTGCCAGCAGTGAACAAGGACAGCTCACCGGGGAGCTGTTTTTT. It codes for CASSEQGQLTGELFF.

This clone was observed a few times. The chain recombines TRBV5-6 with TRBJ2-2, with 11 bases lining up with TRBD1. The ends lost 5 bases at V and 4 bases at J; junction bases unmatched: 7. CDR1 is SGHDT and CDR2 is YYEEEE in the germline V gene. The CDR3 contains 16 residues. In DNA, the CDR3 is TGTGCCAGCAGACGGGACAGGGGGACCCTCACCGGGGAGCTGTTTTTT. Amino acids: CASRRDRGTLTGELFF.

This rearrangement joins TRBV11-3 to TRBJ2-1; the match to TRBD2 covers 10 bases. The CDR3 is 15 amino acids. The germline CDR1 and CDR2 sequences are SGHNT and YENEEA. V was pared by 5 bases and J by 8 bases, with 9 bases of the junction left unmatched. The CDR3 nucleotides read TGTGCCAGCAGCCCCGGGACTAGCGCGAGGTATGAGCAGTTCTTC. This translates into CASSPGTSARYEQFF. Combining the CDR3 with reference TRBV11-3 and TRBJ2-1 gives the whole variable domain EAGVVQSPRYKIIEKKQPVAFWCNPISGHNTLYWYLQNLGQGPELLIRYENEEAVDDSQLPKDRFSAERLKGVDSTLKIQPAELGDSAVYLCASSPGTSARYEQFFGPGTRLTVL.

The chain recombines TRBV5-5 with TRBJ2-7; 7 nucleotides match TRBD1. In germline, CDR1 is SGHKS, CDR2 YYEKEE (reference sequence). Losses at the gene ends were 0 bases for V and 5 bases for J; bases not matched to a gene: 8. The length of the CDR3 is 15 residues. The CDR3 DNA is TGTGCCAGCAGCTTGGCACTCAGGGGGATCGACGAGCAGTACTTC. Its protein is CASSLALRGIDEQYF.

The V and J genes are TRBV5-5 and TRBJ2-2, with D possibly matching TRBD1 (6 bases). Trimming took 6 bases from V and 7 from J, leaving 16 bases between them. This CDR3 region has 14 residues. CDR1 and CDR2 (germline): SGHKS, YYEKEE (reference sequence). The CDR3 coding sequence is TGTGCCAGCAACTCGGTGCTAGGGGGCGGGGAGCTGTTTTTT. Translated: CASNSVLGGGELFF.

V gene TRBV3-1 (or the pseudogene TRBV3-2) combines with J gene TRBJ2-1, with 10 bases lining up with TRBD1. The junction had 2 bases not matched to a gene; V was cut back by 1 base and J by 5 bases. Germline CDR1 reads LGHDT; CDR2 reads YNNKEL (reference sequence). The CDR3 sequence is 15 residues long. The CDR3: CASSQGQGAHNEQFF. The CDR3 bases are TGTGCCAGCAGCCAAGGACAGGGGGCCCACAATGAGCAGTTCTTC.

This sequence joins TRBV21-1 and TRBJ1-5; the DNA was not used to check the table's D call, TRBD1. TRBV21-1 is deemed a pseudogene. The CDR3 runs to 13 residues. The CDR3 reads CASSTQGLMTQHF. The CDR3 region has the DNA TGTGCCAGCAGCACGCAGGGTCTCATGACCCAGCATTTT.

V gene TRBV7-9 combines with J gene TRBJ1-1; TRBD1 agrees at 7 bases. Germline CDR1 is SEHNR and CDR2 is FQNEAQ (reference sequence). This CDR3 spans 16 amino acids. Trimming cost V 2 bases and J 0 bases; bases outside gene matches: 6. The CDR3 is CASSLLDRNMNTEAFF. The DNA for the CDR3 is TGTGCCAGCAGCTTACTGGACAGGAACATGAACACTGAAGCTTTCTTT.